The 11 T cell receptor beta chains below come from one sample, sequenced in a study of T cell changes during pregnancy in multiple sclerosis. Clones were read by immunoSEQ multiplex PCR, and TCRdb kept only the in-frame ones, dropping some. This table has 50,000 to 80,000 clones, roughly 89% appearing once. Source: peripheral blood, taken in the second trimester of pregnancy. Receptors were obtained from a female donor with multiple sclerosis, enrolled in a pregnancy study.

The chain links TRBV2 to TRBJ2-7, with 7 nucleotides matching TRBD1. Germline loops: CDR1 SNHLY, CDR2 FYNNEI. With 8 bases clipped from V and 3 bases from J, the junction kept 7 bases outside the gene matches. The CDR3 is 13 residues long. CDR3 in amino acids: CASQGVSHYEQYF. The CDR3 nucleotides are TGTGCCAGCCAGGGGGTTTCGCACTACGAGCAGTACTTC.

In its sample, this clone was seen a few times. The chain couples TRBV27 to TRBJ2-5, with 14 bases lining up with TRBD2. Germline V gives CDR1 MNHEY, CDR2 SMNVEV (reference sequence). This CDR3 has 15 residues. CDR3 nucleotide sequence: TGTACGAGTGGGACTAGCGGGAGCATTGGGGAGACCCAGTACTTC. Its protein product is CTSGTSGSIGETQYF.

The V gene is TRBV27, the J gene TRBJ1-2; 7 bases fit TRBD1. This CDR3 contains 14 residues. The germline V gene encodes CDR1 MNHEY and CDR2 SMNVEV (reference sequence). The J segment lost 3 bases and the V segment lost 7 bases, leaving 8 bases of the junction unmatched. The CDR3 protein is CASTPLGTDYGYTF. CDR3 nucleotides: TGTGCCAGCACCCCCCTAGGGACAGACTATGGCTACACCTTC.

This chain joins TRBV18 and TRBJ1-1; D is uncertain. Germline-derived CDR1 and CDR2 are KGHSH and LQKENI. The CDR3 is 15 amino acids. Trimming removed 2 bases at V and 0 bases at J, with 10 bases between. CDR3 DNA sequence: TGTGCCAGCTCACCATCTATAGTAATGAACACTGAAGCTTTCTTT. Residues: CASSPSIVMNTEAFF. Drawing the rest from reference TRBV18 and TRBJ1-1, the complete variable domain is NAGVMQNPRHLVRRRGQEARLRCSPMKGHSHVYWYRQLPEEGLKFMVYLQKENIIDESGMPKERFSAEFPKEGPSILRIQQVVRGDSAAYFCASSPSIVMNTEAFFGQGTRLTVV.

The genes are TRBV28 and TRBJ1-2; 7 bases are a match to TRBD1. The V gene's germline CDR1 is MDHEN and CDR2 SYDVKM. After removal of 3 bases from V and 8 bases from J, the junction contained 15 bases not matched to a gene. This CDR3 spans 16 amino acids. CDR3 bases: TGTGCCAGCAGTTTGAGGAGGGGCAGGGGGAGTGTAGGCTACACCTTC. This encodes CASSLRRGRGSVGYTF.

This rearrangement joins TRBV7-9 to TRBJ2-3; 7 positions agree with TRBD1. The V and J ends lost 0 bases and 2 bases, in that order; junction bases with no gene match: 8. This CDR3 is 17 amino acids long. Germline CDR1 reads SEHNR; CDR2 reads FQNEAQ (reference sequence). CDR3 bases: TGTGCCAGCAGCTTAGCGGGACAGCGACCGACCACAGATACGCAGTATTTT. Translated: CASSLAGQRPTTDTQYF.

The chain joins TRBV10-3 to TRBJ2-1; 11 bases align to TRBD2. Germline assignment: CDR1 ENHRY and CDR2 SYGVKD. Unmatched junction bases numbered 10, after V lost 4 bases and J lost 8 bases. The CDR3 contains 16 residues. The CDR3 bases are TGTGCCATCAGTGGGGTAGCGGGAGGGCTTTTCCATGAGCAGTTCTTC. Its protein product is CAISGVAGGLFHEQFF.

This chain joins TRBV7-9 and TRBJ2-5; 7 nucleotides line up with TRBD1. After removal of 6 bases from V and 5 bases from J, the junction contained 9 bases not matched to a gene. CDR3 length: 14 amino acids. CDR1 is SEHNR and CDR2 is FQNEAQ in the germline V gene (reference sequence). The CDR3 spells CASRTGAGGETQYF. The CDR3 DNA reads TGTGCCAGCAGAACAGGGGCAGGCGGGGAGACCCAGTACTTC.

This clone has a handful of counts. The chain employs TRBV29-1 and TRBJ1-1; TRBD1 matches 8 bases. CDR1 and CDR2 from the germline V gene are SQVTM and ANQGSEA. The ends lost 7 bases at V and 1 base at J; junction bases unmatched: 8. The CDR3 is 14 amino acids. The chain's CDR3 is CSATSGTGNTEAFF. The CDR3 DNA follows: TGCAGCGCTACTTCCGGGACAGGGAACACTGAAGCTTTCTTT. Drawing the rest from reference TRBV29-1 and TRBJ1-1, the complete variable domain is SAVISQKPSRDICQRGTSLTIQCQVDSQVTMMFWYRQQPGQSLTLIATANQGSEATYESGFVIDKFPISRPNLTFSTLTVSNMSPEDSSIYLCSATSGTGNTEAFFGQGTRLTVV.

The rearrangement links TRBV30 to TRBJ2-2, with D possibly TRBD2 on 6 matching bases. This CDR3 comprises 15 residues. CDR1 and CDR2 (germline): GTSNPN, SVGIG (reference sequence). V dropped 0 bases and J dropped 8 bases, with 16 bases sitting between them. CDR3 in amino acids: CAWSVGGSGRGELFF. The CDR3 DNA is TGTGCCTGGAGTGTCGGAGGTAGCGGCAGGGGGGAGCTGTTTTTT.

V and J are TRBV18 and TRBJ2-2; no clear D gene. The V end lost 3 bases, the J end lost 7 bases, and 6 bases lay between the germline ends. This CDR3 comprises 12 residues. Germline V gives CDR1 KGHSH, CDR2 LQKENI. For the CDR3, the DNA is TGTGCCAGCTCACCCCGAGGCGGGGAGCTGTTTTTT. Translating gives CASSPRGGELFF. Full variable domain (missing parts from reference TRBV18 and TRBJ2-2): NAGVMQNPRHLVRRRGQEARLRCSPMKGHSHVYWYRQLPEEGLKFMVYLQKENIIDESGMPKERFSAEFPKEGPSILRIQQVVRGDSAAYFCASSPRGGELFFGEGSRLTVL.